Listed below are T cell receptor beta chains from one sample, sequenced in a study of T cell responses to AZD1222 COVID-19 vaccine. Clones were read by immunoSEQ multiplex PCR, and TCRdb kept only the in-frame ones, dropping some. The sample gives around 160,000 clones, about 93% of which show up once; 1.5% to 2% is in the top ten. The sequenced sample was peripheral blood, obtained on day 0 of AZD1222 vaccination. Receptors were obtained from an adult in good health. Each CDR3 is given without its conserved first and last residue. The order of the fields is V gene, clone size, CDR3 protein. Only part of the rows carry a size: once, few, many, or a class if the clone is expanded.

V gene: TRBV19
clone size: NA
CDR3 protein: ASSPFRELTYEQY

V gene: TRBV2
clone size: NA
CDR3 protein: ASSPGPGTSGGYNEQF

V gene: TRBV11-1
clone size: once
CDR3 protein: ASSLSRGNYGYT

V gene: TRBV7-9
clone size: NA
CDR3 protein: ASSSPEGTSGIVNEQF

V gene: TRBV7-6
clone size: NA
CDR3 protein: ASSPGQMSNQPQH

V gene: TRBV7-2
clone size: NA
CDR3 protein: ASSLGWNKAQH

V gene: TRBV11-2
clone size: NA
CDR3 protein: ASSLDRRLLTDTQY

V gene: TRBV29-1
clone size: NA
CDR3 protein: SAQPATDTQY

V gene: TRBV2
clone size: NA
CDR3 protein: ASSGAGRIYGYT

V gene: TRBV2
clone size: NA
CDR3 protein: ASSMTPYGNTIY

V gene: TRBV5-1
clone size: NA
CDR3 protein: ASGREPNTGELF

V gene: TRBV4-1
clone size: NA
CDR3 protein: ASSQVASRVYNSPLH

V gene: TRBV7-2
clone size: NA
CDR3 protein: ASSLYGLAQETQY

V gene: TRBV28
clone size: NA
CDR3 protein: ASSFVGSPLH